These T cell receptor beta chains were read from a single sample in a study of OX40 agonist ivuxolimab in advanced cancers. Profiled with immunoSEQ multiplex PCR; TCRdb holds only in-frame clones, not every one. The sample gives 60,000 to 65,000 clones, roughly 83% of which show up once; about 0.75% is in the top ten. The sequencing here drew on CD4+ or CD8+ T cells sorted from blood, taken in a trial of the OX40 agonist ivuxolimab. These receptors came from an adult with an advanced solid tumor such as melanoma, head and neck, liver or kidney cancer. The CDR3 runs from the conserved cysteine through the conserved F or W. Expanded clones get a size class; other rows say once, few or many, or leave the size out.

abundance	j_gene	v_gene	CDR3aa
few	TRBJ2-5	TRBV5-6	CASSWGPGGSQYF
NA	TRBJ2-1	TRBV7-8	CASSLVGNEQFF
NA	TRBJ2-1	TRBV10-1	CARDRVVDLYYNEQFF
NA	TRBJ2-4	TRBV14	CASSQVPTSGSSLAKNIQYF
NA	TRBJ1-1	TRBV14	CASSQTGGAAAFF
NA	TRBJ2-7	TRBV9	CASSVGAGGSYEQYF
NA	TRBJ2-2	TRBV5-1	CASSRTSGSGELFF
NA	TRBJ1-2	TRBV18	CASSPQQVYDGYTF
NA	TRBJ2-5	TRBV10-3	CAISEPRGVGETQYF
NA	TRBJ2-2	TRBV11-3	CASSLVGTTPTGELFF
NA	TRBJ1-2	TRBV28	CASRRDTGSGNYGYTF
NA	TRBJ1-1	TRBV27	CASSFWKWGGSTEAFF
NA	TRBJ1-2	TRBV5-6	CASFVGTVNYGYTF
NA	TRBJ2-1	TRBV6-5	CASSFLGGEQFF
NA	TRBJ1-1	TRBV28	CASSLSTHLEAFF
NA	TRBJ1-6	TRBV10-2	CASSTTGGNSPLHF
NA	TRBJ2-2	TRBV10-3	CASGGGGGTGELFF
once	TRBJ1-6	TRBV4-1	CASSQRDPASANSPLHF
NA	TRBJ1-6	TRBV19	CASSTRTGLHHSPLHF
NA	TRBJ2-7	TRBV19	CASSISGSTYEQYF
NA	TRBJ2-7	TRBV5-6	CASSRGGEQYF
NA	TRBJ1-2	TRBV5-1	CASSPASTTYGYTF
NA	TRBJ2-7	TRBV6-1	CASSEAHFGTTYEQYF
NA	TRBJ2-2	TRBV6-5	CASSWRRGELFF